This TCR beta chain derives from a study of regulatory T cells in long-lasting Graves disease. Overall study results and limits: Persistent disease exhibited a predilection for TRBV28, TRBJ1-2 and TRBJ2-5. Newly diagnosed Graves' patients exceeded persistent ones in TCR diversity.

Concerning this clonotype: What it recognizes is unknown.

Time point defined: newly diagnosed GD, antithyroid drugs for less than 3 months. PBMC RNA served as the TCR library source. Germline assignment: CDR1 SGHTA and CDR2 FQGNSA. V lost 5 bases, J lost 3 bases, and 7 bases stayed unmatched. The CDR3 contains 15 residues. Arm-PCR with iRepertoire HTBI primers amplified the CDR3 regions for these TCR beta libraries. MiXCR, applied by TCRdb to the multiplex PCR reads, yields one record per CDR3 protein. The repertoire consists of roughly 430,000 distinct CDR3 sequences, with roughly 15% occurring once and the leading ten covering about 10%. The data were also submitted as part of a second study, on T cells in Graves' hyperthyroidism and ophthalmopathy. That work states: Expanded thyroid clonotypes (above 0.001) were mostly also found in blood.

The receptor was isolated from a woman in her twenties or thirties with Graves disease. This specimen consisted of peripheral blood mononuclear cells (PBMCs), obtained at new diagnosis, from a patient treated with antithyroid drugs. The chain carries TRBV7-2 and TRBJ2-3; 8 bases align to TRBD2. CDR3 sequence (DNA): TGTGCCAGCAGCGTTAGCGGGATAAGGACAGATACGCAGTATTTT. Translated: CASSVSGIRTDTQYF.